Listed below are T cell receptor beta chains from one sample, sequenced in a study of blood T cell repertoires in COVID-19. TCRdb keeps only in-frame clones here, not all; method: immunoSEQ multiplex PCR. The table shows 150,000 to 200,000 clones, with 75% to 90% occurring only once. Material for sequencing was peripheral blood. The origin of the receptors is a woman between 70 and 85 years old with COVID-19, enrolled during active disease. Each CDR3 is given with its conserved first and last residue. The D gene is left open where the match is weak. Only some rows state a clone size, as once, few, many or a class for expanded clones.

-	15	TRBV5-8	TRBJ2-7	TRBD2	TGTGCCAGCAGCGGGGAGGGAGTAGGCCTCTACGAGCAGTACTTC	CASSGEGVGLYEQYF
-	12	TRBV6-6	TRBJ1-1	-	TGTGCCAGCAGTTCCCCTCCGGAGGAAGCTTTCTTT	CASSSPPEEAFF
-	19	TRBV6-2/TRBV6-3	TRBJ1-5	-	TGTGCCAGCAGTTACTCGATTAAAGAGAGAGGCAGGGGAGATCAGCCCCAGCATTTT	CASSYSIKERGRGDQPQHF
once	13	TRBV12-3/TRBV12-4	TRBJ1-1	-	TGTGCCAGCAGTTCCGGCGGTCGATCTGAAGCTTTCTTT	CASSSGGRSEAFF
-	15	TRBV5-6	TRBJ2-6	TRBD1	TGTGCCAGCAGCTGGGGGACAGCCCGGGCCAACGTCCTGACTTTC	CASSWGTARANVLTF
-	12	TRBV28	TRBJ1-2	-	TGTGCCAGCAGTTCCGGGGACTATGGCTACACCTTC	CASSSGDYGYTF
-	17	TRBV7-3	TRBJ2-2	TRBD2	TGTGCCAGCAGTGTCCTAGCGGGAGGGCCGAGGACCGGGGAGCTGTTTTTT	CASSVLAGGPRTGELFF
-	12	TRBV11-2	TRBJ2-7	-	TGTGCCAGCAGCGACGGGAACTACGAGCAGTACTTC	CASSDGNYEQYF
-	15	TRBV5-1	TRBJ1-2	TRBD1	TGCGCCAGCAGCTCATCGACAGGGCAAAAGCAGGGCTACACCTTC	CASSSSTGQKQGYTF
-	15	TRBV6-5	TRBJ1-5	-	TGTGCCAGCTTTTCCTCAGGTAGGGGTGATCAGCCCCAGCATTTT	CASFSSGRGDQPQHF